Listed below are T cell receptor beta chains from one sample, sequenced in a study of cytomegalovirus exposure and HLA in healthy donors. Clones were sequenced by immunoSEQ multiplex PCR, and TCRdb holds only the in-frame ones, with some missing. There are 80,000 or so clones in the sample; less than 75% occur only once, and over 5.5% lies in the top ten. Input material: PBMCs. The receptors shown here come from a man aged 30 to 45 in good health and CMV-seropositive. The CDR3 runs from the conserved cysteine through the conserved F or W. Each record gives: D gene, J gene, V gene, clone size, CDR3 DNA, CDR3 protein. A D gene is named only where the DNA matches it firmly. Clone size is stated in some rows and not others, as once, few, many or a class when expanded.

TRBD1	TRBJ1-1	TRBV4-1	once	TGCGCCAGCAGCCAATTTGACAGGGTCACTGAAGCTTTCTTT	CASSQFDRVTEAFF
.	TRBJ1-3	TRBV27	.	TGTGCCAGCAAGAGGGCAGGTAGCTCTGGAAACACCATATATTTT	CASKRAGSSGNTIYF
TRBD2	TRBJ2-3	TRBV4-2	.	TGTGCCAGCAGCCTAGCGGGAGGGCAAGAAGATACGCAGTATTTT	CASSLAGGQEDTQYF
TRBD1	TRBJ1-3	TRBV19	.	TGTGCCACAGGGACAGGGGGTATTCTCTCTGGAAACACCATATATTTT	CATGTGGILSGNTIYF
.	TRBJ1-2	TRBV28	.	TGTGCCAGCAGTTTCCGGACGGACTGGCATGGCTACACCTTC	CASSFRTDWHGYTF
TRBD1	TRBJ2-4	TRBV5-4	few	TGTGCCAGCAGCCCCGGACAGGGGGCGTACATTCAGTACTTC	CASSPGQGAYIQYF
TRBD1	TRBJ1-5	TRBV2	.	TGTGCCAGCAGTGAAGGGGACAGCAGCAATCAGCCCCAGCATTTT	CASSEGDSSNQPQHF
TRBD2	TRBJ2-3	TRBV9	.	TGTGCCAGCAGCCCCCCTAGCGGGGGGGCGCAGTATTTT	CASSPPSGGAQYF
.	TRBJ2-2	TRBV19	.	TGTGCCAGTAGGGGCCTCACCGGGGAGCTGTTTTTT	CASRGLTGELFF
.	TRBJ2-1	TRBV7-3	.	TGTGCCAGCAGCTTAGACTTCAATGAGCAGTTCTTC	CASSLDFNEQFF
.	TRBJ1-1	TRBV19	.	TGTGCCAGTACCCCCTATGGGAGGACTGAAGCTTTCTTT	CASTPYGRTEAFF
TRBD1	TRBJ2-7	TRBV5-1	once	TGCGCCAGCAGCTTCTCGACAGGGGAGGTCTACGAGCAGTACTTC	CASSFSTGEVYEQYF
TRBD1	TRBJ2-7	TRBV19	.	TGTGCCACACAGGGTGATTGGACTCAGGGGGCCTACGAGCAGTACTTC	CATQGDWTQGAYEQYF
.	TRBJ2-2	TRBV28	.	TGTGCCAGCAGAACAGACAGCATTCCCACCGGGGAGCTGTTTTTT	CASRTDSIPTGELFF
TRBD1	TRBJ1-2	TRBV10-3	.	TGTGCCATCAGTGAAGGACAGGGGGTGGGCTACACCTTC	CAISEGQGVGYTF
TRBD2	TRBJ2-2	TRBV10-3	once	TGTGCCATCAGTGGATCTAGCGGGGGGATTGTGACCGGGGAGCTGTTTTTT	CAISGSSGGIVTGELFF
.	TRBJ2-1	TRBV12-5	.	TGTGCTAGTGGTTTGTCTCCAGGTGGTAAGCCCTACAATGAGCAGTTCTTC	CASGLSPGGKPYNEQFF
.	TRBJ1-2	TRBV28	.	TGTGCCAGCAGCCCCAAACTACGTTTGGGCTATGGCTACACCTTC	CASSPKLRLGYGYTF
.	TRBJ2-5	TRBV9	.	TGTGCCAGCAGCGTAGCTAGGCAGCAAGAGACCCAGTACTTC	CASSVARQQETQYF
TRBD2	TRBJ2-3	TRBV13	.	TGTGCCAGCAGCTTGGGGACTAGCGACTCGAGGGATACGCAGTATTTT	CASSLGTSDSRDTQYF
.	TRBJ2-7	TRBV29-1	many	TGCAGCGCCACTTCAGCCCAGGGCGGCTACGAGCAGTACTTC	CSATSAQGGYEQYF
.	TRBJ2-7	TRBV7-9	.	TGTGCCAGCGGGACTTCTATATACGAGCAGTACTTC	CASGTSIYEQYF
.	TRBJ2-7	TRBV11-3	few	TGTGCCAGCAGCCCTTACGACAGGCCCTACGAGCAGTACTTC	CASSPYDRPYEQYF
TRBD2	TRBJ2-7	TRBV5-1	.	TGCGCCAGCAGCCGGACTAGCGGGAGCTCCTACGAGCAGTACTTC	CASSRTSGSSYEQYF
TRBD2	TRBJ2-5	TRBV2	.	TGTGCCAGCCGTGGACACCGGGGGGTGGAGACCCAGTACTTC	CASRGHRGVETQYF
.	TRBJ1-6	TRBV9	.	TGTGCCAGCAGCGCGACAGCTCAACAGGGCGAAATGGGTTCACCCCTCCACTTT	CASSATAQQGEMGSPLHF
.	TRBJ1-5	TRBV5-6	few	TGTGCCAGCAGCGAGACAGGAGTCAATCAGCCCCAGCATTTT	CASSETGVNQPQHF
.	TRBJ1-2	TRBV5-6	.	TGTGCCAGCAGCTTGAACAGGGATTATGGCTACACCTTC	CASSLNRDYGYTF
.	TRBJ1-5	TRBV5-1	few	TGCGCCAGCAGCGTGGAGTTGGGCCAGCCCCAGCATTTT	CASSVELGQPQHF
TRBD1	TRBJ1-5	TRBV28	.	TGTGCCAGCAGTTTTGGAGGGGGCTCTCAGCCCCAGCATTTT	CASSFGGGSQPQHF
TRBD2	TRBJ2-5	TRBV13	.	TGTGCCAGCAGCTTACTTGGGCTAGCGGGAGCTGGTCAGGAGACCCAGTACTTC	CASSLLGLAGAGQETQYF
.	TRBJ2-3	TRBV11-1	.	TGTGCCAGCAGCACGGGACTCACTAGCACAGATACGCAGTATTTT	CASSTGLTSTDTQYF
TRBD2	TRBJ2-1	TRBV7-8	.	TGTGCCAGCAGTCGGAACGGGAGGGCCCTCGTTGAGCAGTTCTTC	CASSRNGRALVEQFF
.	TRBJ2-4	TRBV27	.	TGTGCCAGCAGTTTAGTTCGGTCCCTAGCCAAAAACATTCAGTACTTC	CASSLVRSLAKNIQYF
.	TRBJ2-6	TRBV7-6	few	TGTGCCAGCAGCTTAGCTTTATCGGGGGCCAACGTCCTGACTTTC	CASSLALSGANVLTF
TRBD1	TRBJ2-2	TRBV7-2	.	TGTGCCAGCAGCTTAGAGGGGGCAGTGAACACCGGGGAGCTGTTTTTT	CASSLEGAVNTGELFF
.	TRBJ2-1	TRBV2	few	TGTGCCAGAGGTAGCGGAGCTACGGAGCAGTTCTTC	CARGSGATEQFF
TRBD1	TRBJ2-3	TRBV6-6	once	TGTGCCAGCAAACAGGGGACAGGGAGTGCAGATACGCAGTATTTT	CASKQGTGSADTQYF
.	TRBJ1-4	TRBV19	.	TGTGCCAGTACCCGCGTAATAGCAGACTATAATAATGAAAAACTGTTTTTT	CASTRVIADYNNEKLFF
.	TRBJ2-3	TRBV27	few	TGTGCCAGCAGTCCGTGGGTCGGGGGGCAGAAATCCGACACAGATACGCAGTATTTT	CASSPWVGGQKSDTDTQYF
.	TRBJ1-5	TRBV12-5	few	TGTGCTAGTGGCCTCCGGGGAGATCAGCCCCAGCATTTT	CASGLRGDQPQHF
.	TRBJ2-3	TRBV10-3	few	TGTGCCATACAGGAATATAGCACAGATACGCAGTATTTT	CAIQEYSTDTQYF
TRBD2	TRBJ2-3	TRBV7-3	.	TGTGCCAGCAGCACCACTAGCGGGGTTAGCACAGATACGCAGTATTTT	CASSTTSGVSTDTQYF
.	TRBJ2-3	TRBV7-3	.	TGTGCCAGCAGCCCACAGGGCGGCACAGATACGCAGTATTTT	CASSPQGGTDTQYF
TRBD2	TRBJ2-1	TRBV18	few	TGTGCCAGCTCATCAGGGGGACTAGCGGGAGCACTGGGTGAGCAGTTCTTC	CASSSGGLAGALGEQFF
TRBD1	TRBJ1-2	TRBV6-5	.	TGTGCCAGCAGTGTTGACGGACAGGGGAACTATGGCTACACCTTC	CASSVDGQGNYGYTF
.	TRBJ1-1	TRBV28	.	TGTGCCAGCAGCCCAAACCACAGGGCCGAAGCTTTCTTT	CASSPNHRAEAFF
TRBD2	TRBJ2-1	TRBV7-9	.	TGTGCCAGCAGCAGCGCGGCTAGCGGGATGGGCTACAATGAGCAGTTCTTC	CASSSAASGMGYNEQFF
TRBD2	TRBJ2-1	TRBV5-1	few	TGCGCCAGCAGCTTGGATAGCGGGACCCGTCGGGAGCAGTTCTTC	CASSLDSGTRREQFF
TRBD2	TRBJ2-5	TRBV5-4	.	TGTGCCAGCAGCTTAGCCAGCGGGGGACAAGAGACCCAGTACTTC	CASSLASGGQETQYF
.	TRBJ1-4	TRBV7-9	.	TGTGCCAGCAGCTTGGAGGGCGTCAATGAAAAACTGTTTTTT	CASSLEGVNEKLFF
TRBD1	TRBJ1-2	TRBV13	.	TGTGCCAGCAGCTTGGACAGGGGTATCTACACCTTC	CASSLDRGIYTF